One and the same sample provided the 22 T cell receptor beta chains below, sequenced in a study of blood T cells in healthy people across ages. A J-beta primer mix and a sample-barcoded 5' primer were used in a second PCR of roughly 6 to 11 cycles. Using its own MiXCR run on the 5' RACE reads, TCRdb lists one record per CDR3 protein. The sample yields approximately 580,000 distinct CDR3 sequences, approximately 25% seen once. These same data were also listed under a study on T cells of mothers and their children.

The sample was blood. Source of these receptors: a boy younger than 18 in good health.

This clonotype has a handful of counts. V and J are TRBV29-1 and TRBJ2-1; a weak D match, TRBD1 (6 bases). The CDR3 runs 14 residues. Germline CDR1 reads SQVTM; CDR2 reads ANQGSEA. V was shortened by 6 bases and J by 3 bases, with 15 bases between the two germline ends. For the CDR3, the DNA is TGCAGCGTCCTACAGGGATATAGCTACAATGAGCAGTTCTTC. The encoded protein is CSVLQGYSYNEQFF.

The rearrangement links TRBV6-6 to TRBJ1-2; D is possibly TRBD1 (5 bases). V lost 2 bases to trimming and J lost 3 bases, with 13 bases between them. CDR1 MNHNY and CDR2 SVGAGI come from the germline V gene (reference sequence). The CDR3 sequence is 15 residues long. This CDR3 reads CASSYRTSGDYGYTF. The CDR3 DNA reads TGTGCCAGCAGTTACAGGACATCTGGCGACTATGGCTACACCTTC.

This clonotype was detected only a few times. This chain joins TRBV7-2 and TRBJ2-7; no clear D gene. V dropped 4 bases and J dropped 12 bases, with 16 bases sitting between them. CDR3 length: 12 residues. Germline CDR1 SGHTA, CDR2 FQGNSA. The CDR3 region has the DNA TGTGCCAGCAGCTCGAAGGGTGCAAACTGGTACTTC. Translation: CASSSKGANWYF.

The rearrangement uses TRBV6-7 and TRBJ2-1, with 11 bases lining up with TRBD2. Being an ORF, TRBV6-7 has a function that is uncertain. There are 16 residues in the CDR3. V dropped 4 bases and J dropped 7; count of bases not matched to a gene: 9. The CDR3 DNA follows: TGTGCCAGCAGTTCTTCACTAGCGGGAGACCAAAATGAGCAGTTCTTC. Residues: CASSSSLAGDQNEQFF.

The chain carries TRBV4-3 and TRBJ2-7; 9 bases are a match to TRBD1. The germline V gene has CDR1 LGHNA and CDR2 YSLEER. Germline trimming cut 0 bases from V and 3 bases from J; bases unmatched to any gene: 9. The CDR3 runs to 17 residues. In nucleotides, the CDR3 is TGCGCCAGCAGCCAAGACTGGCGGGGACAGGGTGGCTACGAGCAGTACTTC. Its protein product is CASSQDWRGQGGYEQYF.

This clonotype showed up just once. This chain links TRBV5-1 with TRBJ1-1; the match to TRBD1 covers 7 bases. V dropped 4 bases and J dropped 3; count of bases not matched to a gene: 6. Germline CDR1 reads SGHRS; CDR2 reads YFSETQ. This CDR3 comprises 14 residues. CDR3 protein: CASSDRVGDTEAFF. The DNA for the CDR3 is TGCGCCAGCAGCGACAGGGTTGGAGACACTGAAGCTTTCTTT.

The chain joins TRBV20-1 to TRBJ2-3; TRBD2 matches at 8 bases. Germline trimming cut 1 base from V and 4 bases from J; bases unmatched to any gene: 7. The CDR3 loop spans 15 amino acids. In germline, CDR1 is DFQATT, CDR2 SNEGSKA (reference sequence). In nucleotides, the CDR3 is TGCAGTGCTAGAGCCCAGCGGGGGAGACCAGATACGCAGTATTTT. It encodes CSARAQRGRPDTQYF.

For this clonotype: A much larger clone differs from this one at a single base, so this may be a read error. The rearrangement links TRBV27 to TRBJ2-7; weak D call: TRBD1 (5 bases). The CDR3 extends over 13 amino acids. The germline CDR1 and CDR2 sequences are MNHEY and SMNVEV (reference sequence). V was shortened by 8 bases and J by 2 bases, with 13 bases between the two germline ends. CDR3 sequence reads: CASGPGQAYEQYF. DNA of the CDR3: TGTGCCAGCGGACCCGGACAAGCCTACGAGCAGTACTTC.

This clonotype has a handful of counts. V usage is TRBV20-1 and J usage is TRBJ2-4; 11 bases align to TRBD2. Germline trimming cut 4 bases from V and 1 base from J; bases unmatched to any gene: 3. This CDR3 has 15 amino acids. The V gene's germline CDR1 is DFQATT and CDR2 SNEGSKA (reference sequence). The CDR3 loop is CSAKLAGDAKNIQYF. The CDR3 DNA is TGCAGTGCTAAACTAGCGGGAGATGCCAAAAACATTCAGTACTTC.

There are a few counts of this clonotype. The rearrangement links TRBV12-3 or TRBV12-4 to TRBJ1-1, with 8 bases lining up with TRBD1. There are 15 residues in the CDR3. Trimming cost V 6 bases and J 4 bases; bases outside gene matches: 10. The CDR3 DNA reads as TGTGCCAGCAGGCGAGCGACAGGGGTTGTCACTGAAGCTTTCTTT. It is translated as CASRRATGVVTEAFF.

This clonotype occurred a few times. In nucleotides, the CDR3 is TGTGCCAGCAGCTTAGTCTTCGGGACAGATAATGAAAAACTGTTTTTT. Its translation: CASSLVFGTDNEKLFF. The gene calls are TRBV7-2 and TRBJ1-4; TRBD1 aligns across 7 bases. The CDR3 is made up of 16 amino acids. Germline CDR1 SGHTA, CDR2 FQGNSA. V dropped 1 base and J dropped 4; count of bases not matched to a gene: 6.

The V and J genes are TRBV6-1 and TRBJ2-7; perhaps TRBD1 as D (6 bases). The length of the CDR3 is 17 residues. Trimming took 6 bases from V and 2 from J, leaving 23 bases between them. CDR1 is MNHNS and CDR2 is SASEGT in the germline V gene. DNA for the CDR3: TGTGCCAGCAGGGCCGGACAGATTCGGGACGAGACCTACGAGCAGTACTTC. Translation: CASRAGQIRDETYEQYF.

Points on this clonotype: An end of the junction differs from the germline gene, which may be a read error. The chain links TRBV12-3 or TRBV12-4 to TRBJ2-3; D possibly corresponds to TRBD2 (6 bases). The CDR3 extends over 14 amino acids. The CDR3 nucleotides read TGTGCCTGCAGTTTCACTGCGGGGCCAGATACGCAGTATTTT. Translating it yields CACSFTAGPDTQYF.

This clonotype was counted between two and nine times. The V gene is TRBV5-1, the J gene TRBJ2-7; no firm D call. Trimming removed 3 bases at V and 2 bases at J, with 15 bases between. The length of the CDR3 is 15 residues. Looked up from germline, CDR1 is SGHRS and CDR2 is YFSETQ. The DNA for the CDR3 is TGCGCCAGCAGCTGGCAGGATTCTGACCCCTACGAGCAGTACTTC. It encodes CASSWQDSDPYEQYF.

The rearrangement uses TRBV27 and TRBJ2-5; no definite D call. The end of the DNA aligns better with TRBJ2-7, so the J call may be wrong. The CDR3 contains 14 residues. The V gene's germline CDR1 is MNHEY and CDR2 SMNVEV (reference sequence). This CDR3 is CASSLHGWSYEQYF. CDR3 DNA sequence: TGTGCCAGCAGTTTACACGGATGGTCCTACGAGCAGTACTTC.

Only a few counts were recorded for this clonotype. This could be a read error, since a much larger clone is one nucleotide away. The chain employs TRBV20-1 and TRBJ2-7, with 8 positions matching TRBD1. The CDR3 loop spans 15 amino acids. The germline V gene encodes CDR1 DFQATT and CDR2 SNEGSKA (reference sequence). DNA of the CDR3: TGCAGTGTTAGAGGTGGACAGGGCCTGGTACTCGAGCAGTACTTC. Its translation: CSVRGGQGLVLEQYF.

V gene TRBV7-2 combines with J gene TRBJ2-6; unclear D gene. Germline values: CDR1 SGHTA, CDR2 FQGNSA. The CDR3 totals 18 residues. Trimming stripped 4 bases from V and 2 bases from J, with 18 bases between. This chain's CDR3 is CASSYYRVSATGANVLTF. The CDR3 DNA reads as TGTGCCAGCAGCTATTATCGGGTGTCCGCGACTGGGGCCAACGTCCTGACTTTC.

This clonotype was observed a handful of times. The V call is TRBV20-1, the J call TRBJ2-4, with D maybe TRBD1 (6 bases). Germline CDR1 and CDR2: DFQATT and SNEGSKA (reference sequence). This CDR3 has 11 amino acids. V was pared by 7 bases and J by 6 bases, with 10 bases between. The CDR3 DNA reads TGCAGTGGGGTAGGGGGAAACATTCAGTACTTC. Translation: CSGVGGNIQYF.

Ten or more counts support this clonotype. This chain uses TRBV2 with TRBJ2-7, with unresolved D. Germline CDR1 SNHLY, CDR2 FYNNEI. This CDR3 is built from 10 residues. The CDR3 DNA sequence: TGTGCCAGCAGGCTCGGCGAACTGGTCGTC. Protein sequence: CASRLGELVV.

V gene TRBV7-2 combines with J gene TRBJ2-7; tentatively, D is TRBD1 (5 bases). In germline, CDR1 is SGHTA, CDR2 FQGNSA. V was cut by 5 bases and J by 3 bases, with 11 bases left in between. The CDR3 spans 13 residues. In DNA, the CDR3 is TGTGCCAGCAGCGGACGCACAGGCTACGAGCAGTACTTC. This translates into CASSGRTGYEQYF.

In this sample, this clonotype turned up a few times. CDR3 residues: CASSLGEGRYNEQFF. The CDR3 DNA sequence: TGTGCCAGCAGCTTAGGCGAGGGTAGATACAATGAGCAGTTCTTC. J is TRBJ2-1 and V is TRBV13, with a tentative D call TRBD2 (5 bases). Germline V lookup: CDR1 PRHDT, CDR2 FYEKMQ (reference sequence). V lost 0 bases and J lost 4, with 10 bases in between. This CDR3 region has 15 residues.

This clonotype occurred a few times. The rearrangement uses TRBV7-2 and TRBJ2-5; the D gene is possibly TRBD1 (6 bases). The J call may be mistaken, given a closer DNA end match to TRBJ2-7. The CDR3 loop spans 13 amino acids. Germline V gives CDR1 SGHTA, CDR2 FQGNSA. The CDR3 spells CASRRDTYYEQYF. CDR3 DNA: TGTGCCAGCAGACGGGACACCTACTACGAGCAGTACTTC.